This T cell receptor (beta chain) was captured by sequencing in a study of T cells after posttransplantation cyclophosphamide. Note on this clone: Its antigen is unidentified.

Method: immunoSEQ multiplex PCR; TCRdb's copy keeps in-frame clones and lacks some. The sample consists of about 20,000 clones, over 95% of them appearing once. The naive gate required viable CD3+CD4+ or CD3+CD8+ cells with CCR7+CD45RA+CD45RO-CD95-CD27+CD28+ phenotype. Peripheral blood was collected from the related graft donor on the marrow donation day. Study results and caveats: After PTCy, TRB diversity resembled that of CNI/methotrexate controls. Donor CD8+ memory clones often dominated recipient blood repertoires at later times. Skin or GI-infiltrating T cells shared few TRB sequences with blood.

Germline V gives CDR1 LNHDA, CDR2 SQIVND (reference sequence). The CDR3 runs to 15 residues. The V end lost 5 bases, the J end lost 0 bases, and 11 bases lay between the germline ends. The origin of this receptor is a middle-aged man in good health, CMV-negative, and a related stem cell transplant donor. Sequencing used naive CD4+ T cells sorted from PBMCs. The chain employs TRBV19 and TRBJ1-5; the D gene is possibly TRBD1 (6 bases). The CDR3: CASSSGGRSNQPQHF. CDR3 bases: TGTGCCAGTAGTTCGGGGGGGCGTAGCAATCAGCCCCAGCATTTT. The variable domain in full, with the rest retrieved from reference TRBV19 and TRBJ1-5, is DGGITQSPKYLFRKEGQNVTLSCEQNLNHDAMYWYRQDPGQGLRLIYYSQIVNDFQKGDIAEGYSVSREKKESFPLTVTSAQKNPTAFYLCASSSGGRSNQPQHFGDGTRLSIL.